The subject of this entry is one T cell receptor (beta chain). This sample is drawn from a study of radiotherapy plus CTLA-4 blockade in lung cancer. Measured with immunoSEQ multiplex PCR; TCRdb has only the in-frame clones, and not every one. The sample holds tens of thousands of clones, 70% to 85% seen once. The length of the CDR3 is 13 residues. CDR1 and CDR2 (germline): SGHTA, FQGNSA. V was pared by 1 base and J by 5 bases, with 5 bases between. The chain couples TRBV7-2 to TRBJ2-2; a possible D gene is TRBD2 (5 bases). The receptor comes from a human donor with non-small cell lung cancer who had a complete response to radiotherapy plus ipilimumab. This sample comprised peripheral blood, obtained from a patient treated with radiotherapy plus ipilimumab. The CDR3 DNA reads TGTGCCAGCAGCTTAGTAGCGACCGGGGAGCTGTTTTTT. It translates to CASSLVATGELFF.